The 20 T cell receptor beta chains in this list originate from one sample, sequenced in a study of blood T cell repertoires in COVID-19. The table came from immunoSEQ multiplex PCR; TCRdb's copy has only in-frame clones and leaves some out. The repertoire has some 160,000 clones, approximately 80% of them found once; the top ten carry 5%. The sample comprised peripheral blood. These TCRs come from a woman aged 45-59 years with acute or convalescent COVID-19.

The chain uses TRBV6-5 and TRBJ1-5; no clear D gene. The germline V gene encodes CDR1 MNHEY and CDR2 SVGAGI. The CDR3 is 14 amino acids. The V end lost 7 bases, the J end lost 6 bases, and 16 bases lay between the germline ends. The CDR3 spells CASTTPKAGQPQHF. The DNA for the CDR3 is TGTGCCAGCACCACCCCCAAGGCGGGTCAGCCCCAGCATTTT.

The chain employs TRBV7-8 and TRBJ1-1; TRBD1 might be the D (6 bases). V was shortened by 5 bases and J by 5 bases, with 9 bases between the two germline ends. The CDR3 extends over 12 amino acids. The V gene's germline CDR1 is SGHVS and CDR2 FQNEAQ. The CDR3: CASSPRGTEAFF. The CDR3, as DNA: TGTGCCAGCAGCCCAAGGGGGACTGAAGCTTTCTTT.

A remark on this clone: Other nucleotide sequences in the sample specify the same CDR3. The chain links TRBV6-2 or TRBV6-3 to TRBJ1-1; D ambiguous. There are 12 residues in the CDR3. Germline CDR1 is MNHEY and CDR2 is SVGEGT. Trimming took 2 bases from V and 1 from J, leaving 2 bases between them. Written as DNA, the CDR3 is TGTGCCAGCAGTTACCAGAACACTGAAGCTTTCTTT. This encodes CASSYQNTEAFF.

The V call is TRBV5-1, the J call TRBJ2-3; 10 bases align to TRBD2. V gave up 1 base and J gave up 4 bases; unmatched junction bases: 9. The CDR3 is 17 residues long. Germline values: CDR1 SGHRS, CDR2 YFSETQ. The CDR3 loop is CASSLLASGGGADTQYF. For the CDR3, the DNA is TGCGCCAGCAGCTTGTTGGCTAGCGGGGGTGGGGCAGATACGCAGTATTTT.

This clone was seen only a few times. This chain links TRBV4-2 with TRBJ1-4, with D maybe TRBD1 (5 bases). Germline assignment: CDR1 LGHNA and CDR2 YNFKEQ. V was clipped by 4 bases and J by 6 bases, with 9 bases between them. The CDR3 extends over 13 amino acids. The CDR3: CASSLTTDEKLFF. The CDR3 DNA reads as TGTGCCAGCAGCCTCACGACAGATGAAAAACTGTTTTTT.

The chain joins TRBV28 to TRBJ1-1; D is perhaps TRBD1 (5 bases). Germline V lookup: CDR1 MDHEN, CDR2 SYDVKM. Between the trimmed V and J ends, which lost 2 bases and 4 bases, there was a span of 11 bases. The CDR3 extends over 14 amino acids. CDR3 DNA: TGTGCCAGCAGTTTAGGTGGGGCACCCACTGAAGCTTTCTTT. This sequence encodes CASSLGGAPTEAFF.

V usage is TRBV28 and J usage is TRBJ1-1, with unresolved D. CDR3 length equals 15 residues. V lost 4 bases to trimming and J lost 1 base, with 13 bases between them. Germline V gene sequence: CDR1 MDHEN, CDR2 SYDVKM. The CDR3 is CASSYSPEGNTEAFF. The CDR3 DNA follows: TGTGCCAGCAGTTATTCACCAGAGGGGAACACTGAAGCTTTCTTT.

This chain uses TRBV28 with TRBJ2-7; 7 bases align to TRBD2. Germline trimming cut 6 bases from V and 12 bases from J; bases unmatched to any gene: 8. The germline V gene encodes CDR1 MDHEN and CDR2 SYDVKM. The CDR3 has 11 amino acids. The CDR3: CASRGGVRWYF. The DNA of the CDR3 is TGTGCCAGCAGGGGAGGGGTCAGGTGGTACTTC.

The chain has TRBV19 and TRBJ1-1, with 9 nucleotides matching TRBD1. The CDR3 is made up of 14 amino acids. V shed 9 bases and J 2 bases; nucleotides not matched to a gene: 7. In germline, CDR1 is LNHDA, CDR2 SQIVND (reference sequence). CDR3 sequence: CASTGGSANTEAFF. The CDR3 nucleotides are TGTGCCAGCACAGGGGGCTCGGCCAACACTGAAGCTTTCTTT.

The rearrangement joins TRBV14 to TRBJ1-2, with 8 bases that match TRBD1. This CDR3 is built from 15 residues. Germline CDR1 SGHDN, CDR2 FVKESK. V dropped 5 bases and J dropped 1; count of bases not matched to a gene: 6. CDR3 region: CASSNRDRFNYGYTF. In DNA form, the CDR3 reads TGTGCCAGCAGCAACCGGGACAGGTTTAACTATGGCTACACCTTC. Based on the CDR3 plus reference TRBV14 and TRBJ1-2, the full variable domain is EAGVTQFPSHSVIEKGQTVTLRCDPISGHDNLYWYRRVMGKEIKFLLHFVKESKQDESGMPNNRFLAERTGGTYSTLKVQPAELEDSGVYFCASSNRDRFNYGYTFGSGTRLTVV.

The CDR3 nucleotides are TGTGCCAGCAGTTCCTTGGACAGCGCGGAGCATTTT. Translating gives CASSSLDSAEHF. The chain combines TRBV6-2 or TRBV6-3 with TRBJ1-5; D possibly corresponds to TRBD1 (6 bases). V lost 4 bases and J 14 bases, leaving 15 bases between the germline ends. The V gene's germline CDR1 is MNHEY and CDR2 SVGEGT. The CDR3 runs to 12 residues.

This clone was detected only a few times. The sample carries other DNA sequences with the same CDR3. The chain joins TRBV5-1 to TRBJ2-7; 7 nucleotides line up with TRBD2. The V segment lost 0 bases and the J segment 6 bases; nucleotides outside the gene matches: 6. This CDR3 is built from 14 residues. The V gene's germline CDR1 is SGHRS and CDR2 YFSETQ. For the CDR3, the DNA is TGCGCCAGCAGCTTGGCGGGGGGTTCTAGCGAGCAGTACTTC. Residues: CASSLAGGSSEQYF.

The chain has TRBV10-3 and TRBJ1-1, with D uncertain. Germline loops: CDR1 ENHRY, CDR2 SYGVKD. V lost 2 bases, J lost 5 bases, and 24 bases lay in between. CDR3 size: 18 residues. The CDR3 coding sequence is TGTGCCATCAGTGAGCAATCCGTCGGGTTGGTGGTGATGACTGAAGCTTTCTTT. Translation gives CAISEQSVGLVVMTEAFF.

The chain combines TRBV27 with TRBJ1-1; 11 nucleotides align to TRBD1. The CDR3 consists of 14 residues. Looked up from germline, CDR1 is MNHEY and CDR2 is SMNVEV (reference sequence). J gave up 5 bases and V 4 bases, and 3 bases lay outside the gene matches. The CDR3 DNA reads TGTGCCAGCAGTTGGGACAGGGGGAGGACTGAAGCTTTCTTT. Amino acids: CASSWDRGRTEAFF.

The CDR3 reads CAWTPLQQNTEAFF. The DNA for the CDR3 is TGTGCCTGGACCCCGTTACAGCAGAACACTGAAGCTTTCTTT. J is TRBJ1-1 and V is TRBV30; D unresolved. V lost 4 bases and J lost 1, with 13 bases in between. This CDR3 is built from 14 residues. Germline-derived CDR1 and CDR2 are GTSNPN and SVGIG (reference sequence).

The V and J genes are TRBV5-8 and TRBJ1-2, with a weak D call TRBD1 (5 bases). CDR3 size: 15 residues. Germline CDR1 reads SGHTS; CDR2 reads YDEGEE. V lost 0 bases and J 0 bases, leaving 9 bases between the germline ends. CDR3 DNA: TGTGCCAGCAGCTTGGGACAGCGAGCTAACTATGGCTACACCTTC. Translated: CASSLGQRANYGYTF.

The chain has TRBV4-3 and TRBJ1-2, with TRBD1 matching over 9 bases. This CDR3 comprises 16 residues. The V and J ends lost 2 bases and 7 bases, in that order; junction bases with no gene match: 11. Germline V lookup: CDR1 LGHNA, CDR2 YSLEER. The CDR3 coding sequence is TGCGCCAGCAGCCAAACGACAGGGGGTCAATGGTCTGGCTACACCTTC. This sequence encodes CASSQTTGGQWSGYTF.

The V and J genes are TRBV28 and TRBJ1-4; D remains unclear. Trimming pared 5 bases from V and 6 bases from J, leaving 16 bases between. Germline loops: CDR1 MDHEN, CDR2 SYDVKM. This CDR3 comprises 15 residues. CDR3 sequence (DNA): TGTGCCAGCAGTGCCGCGGGCCCCGGGCATGAAAAACTGTTTTTT. Protein sequence: CASSAAGPGHEKLFF.

This clone occurred once. The chain joins TRBV20-1 to TRBJ1-1; D not resolved. This CDR3 is 13 amino acids long. The V gene's germline CDR1 is DFQATT and CDR2 SNEGSKA (reference sequence). The V gene lost 3 bases and the J gene lost 0 bases, with 8 bases spanning the gap. The CDR3 is CSASWALNTEAFF. The CDR3, as DNA: TGCAGTGCTAGTTGGGCGCTGAACACTGAAGCTTTCTTT.

The gene calls are TRBV3-1 (or the pseudogene TRBV3-2) and TRBJ2-6; 10 bases map to TRBD1. Germline V gives CDR1 LGHDT, CDR2 YNNKEL (reference sequence). The V segment lost 4 bases and the J segment 2 bases; nucleotides outside the gene matches: 11. The CDR3 is 19 residues long. The CDR3 loop reads CASSPGTGELSTGANVLTF. The CDR3 bases are TGTGCCAGCAGCCCCGGGACAGGGGAACTTTCGACTGGGGCCAACGTCCTGACTTTC.